This entry describes one TCR beta chain. Its antigen target is currently unknown. One base away there is no much larger clone; base qualities are not given. The library was obtained by the immunoSEQ multiplex PCR assay. The table comes from immuneACCESS by way of TCRdb, which keeps in-frame sequences with V and J called. Part of the clones is missing from these tables; in studies checked, under half for an unresolved V gene and the rest for unknown reasons. This sample has 95,000 to 120,000 clones in its table, and about 80% of those were observed once. 6.5% of the sample goes to the ten largest clones. These data come from a study of control samples from healthy donors and cancer patients (dated by TCRdb to about 2020). The CDR3 measures 12 amino acids from cysteine to phenylalanine. Of all the DNA, just the CDR3 is kept, 36 bases in frame from base 1. CDR1 and CDR2 (ENHRY, SYGVKD) derive from the germline V gene. The junction shows trimming of 8 bases on V and 1 base on J, plus 5 bases between the germline ends.

The specimen sequenced was blood. The receptor comes from a man in his late teens or twenties in good health. The rearrangement combines TRBV10-3 with TRBJ2-2; the D gene cannot be resolved beyond TRBD1 or TRBD2, each matching 5 bases. For the CDR3, the sequence is CAIGGNTGELFF. The DNA is TGTGCCATCGGGGGGAACACCGGGGAGCTGTTTTTT.